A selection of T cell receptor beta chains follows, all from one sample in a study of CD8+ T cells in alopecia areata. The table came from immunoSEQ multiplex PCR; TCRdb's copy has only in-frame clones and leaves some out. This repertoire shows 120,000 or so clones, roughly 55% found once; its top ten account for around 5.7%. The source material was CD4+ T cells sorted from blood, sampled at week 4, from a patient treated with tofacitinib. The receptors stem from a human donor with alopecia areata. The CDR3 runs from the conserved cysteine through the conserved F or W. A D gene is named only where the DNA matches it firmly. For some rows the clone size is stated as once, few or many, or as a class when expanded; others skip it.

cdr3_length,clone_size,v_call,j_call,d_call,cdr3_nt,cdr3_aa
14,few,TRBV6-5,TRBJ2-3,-,TGTGCCAGCAGCCCCGGGGGAACAGGAGATACGCAGTATTTT,CASSPGGTGDTQYF
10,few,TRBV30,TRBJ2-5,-,TGTGCCTGGGGCGAAGAGACCCAGTACTTC,CAWGEETQYF
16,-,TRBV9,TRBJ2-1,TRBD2,TGTGCCAGCAGCGTAACCAGACTAGCGGGAGCCGGTGAGCAGTTCTTC,CASSVTRLAGAGEQFF
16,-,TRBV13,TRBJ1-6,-,TGTGCCAGCAGCATGGGAGGACTGAACTATAATTCACCCCTCCACTTT,CASSMGGLNYNSPLHF
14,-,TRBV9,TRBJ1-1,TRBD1,TGTGCCAGCAGTCGGGGACAGTCGAACACTGAAGCTTTCTTT,CASSRGQSNTEAFF
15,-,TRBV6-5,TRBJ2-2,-,TGTGCCAGCAGCCGGGTGGTAGGGAACACCGGGGAGCTGTTTTTT,CASSRVVGNTGELFF
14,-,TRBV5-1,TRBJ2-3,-,TGCGCCAGCAGCTTGGCGGCTCGCACAGATACGCAGTATTTT,CASSLAARTDTQYF
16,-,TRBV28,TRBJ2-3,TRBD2,TGTGCCAGCAGTTCACTACCCGGGACTAGCGGAGATACGCAGTATTTT,CASSSLPGTSGDTQYF
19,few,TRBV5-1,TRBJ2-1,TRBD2,TGCGCCAGCAGCGGGGCCGGGACTAGCGGGGGATTATCCTACAATGAGCAGTTCTTC,CASSGAGTSGGLSYNEQFF
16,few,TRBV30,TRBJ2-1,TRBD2,TGTGCCTGGAGTGCGACACTAGCGGGAGTCTCAAATGAGCAGTTCTTC,CAWSATLAGVSNEQFF
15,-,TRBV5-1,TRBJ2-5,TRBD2,TGCGCCAGCAGCCAAGGAGCGGGAGGTGTGGAGACCCAGTACTTC,CASSQGAGGVETQYF
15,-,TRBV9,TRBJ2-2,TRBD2,TGTGCCAGCAGCGCTAGCGGGGGGGACACCGGGGAGCTGTTTTTT,CASSASGGDTGELFF
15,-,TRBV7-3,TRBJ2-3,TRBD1,TGTGCCAGCAGCCGACAGGGTTCTAGCACAGATACGCAGTATTTT,CASSRQGSSTDTQYF
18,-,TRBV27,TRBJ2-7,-,TGTGCCAGCAGCCTAATGAAGGGTAGCGAGATCGTATCCTACGAGCAGTACTTC,CASSLMKGSEIVSYEQYF
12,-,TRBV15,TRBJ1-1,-,TGTGCCACCAGCAGAGATCGGACTGAAGCTTTCTTT,CATSRDRTEAFF
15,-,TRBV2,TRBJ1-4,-,TGTGCCAGTCAAGAGACCCGATCGGATCGAGAAAAACTGTTTTTT,CASQETRSDREKLFF
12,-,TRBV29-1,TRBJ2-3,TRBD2,TGCAGCGTCAGGGAGGGGTCAGATACGCAGTATTTT,CSVREGSDTQYF
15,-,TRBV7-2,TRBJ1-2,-,TGTGCCAGCAGCCCCGCCACAACGGTAGGGGATGGCTACACCTTC,CASSPATTVGDGYTF
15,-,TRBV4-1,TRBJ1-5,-,TGCGCCAGCAGCCAAGAAAGTGGGAGCAATCAGCCCCAGCATTTT,CASSQESGSNQPQHF
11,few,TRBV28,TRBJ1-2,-,TGTGCCAGCAGTACGGAGCAGGGCTACACCTTC,CASSTEQGYTF
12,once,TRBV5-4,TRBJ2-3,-,TGTGCCAGCAGCTCGAGCACAGATACGCAGTATTTT,CASSSSTDTQYF
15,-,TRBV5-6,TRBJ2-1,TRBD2,TGTGCCAGCAGCTCGTCACTAGCGGGAGTCAATGAGCAGTTCTTC,CASSSSLAGVNEQFF
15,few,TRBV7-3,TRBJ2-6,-,TGTGCCAGCAGCCCCGGTGAGGCTGGGGCCAACGTCCTGACTTTC,CASSPGEAGANVLTF
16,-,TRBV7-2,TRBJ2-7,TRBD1,TGTGCCAGCAGCATTTTCGGACAGGGAGGCGAGGGCGAGCAGTACTTC,CASSIFGQGGEGEQYF
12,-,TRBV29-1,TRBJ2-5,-,TGCAGCGCCGCTGAGGGCCGGATGGCCCAGTACTTC,CSAAEGRMAQYF
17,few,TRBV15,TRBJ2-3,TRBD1,TGTGCCACCAGCAGAGCGGGGACAGGGCTAAGCACAGATACGCAGTATTTT,CATSRAGTGLSTDTQYF
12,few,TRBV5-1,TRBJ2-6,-,TGCGCCAGCAGCTTAGGGGCCAACGTCCTGACTTTC,CASSLGANVLTF
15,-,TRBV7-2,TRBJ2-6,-,TGTGCCAGCAGCCCAGGGTTTGCGGGGGCCAACGTCCTGACTTTC,CASSPGFAGANVLTF
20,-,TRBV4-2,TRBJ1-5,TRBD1,TGTGCCAGCAGCCAAGATACTTCGACAGGGGCTGGTTATAGCAATCAGCCCCAGCATTTT,CASSQDTSTGAGYSNQPQHF
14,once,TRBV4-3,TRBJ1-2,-,TGCGCCAGCAGCCTCGAAATCGGCAGGTCGGGCTACACCTTC,CASSLEIGRSGYTF
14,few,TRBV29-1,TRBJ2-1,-,TGCAGCGTTGAAGGGATATCAGGGGTGAATGAGCAGTTCTTC,CSVEGISGVNEQFF
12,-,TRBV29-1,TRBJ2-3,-,TGCAGCGCTGAGCTGATGCAAGATACGCAGTATTTT,CSAELMQDTQYF
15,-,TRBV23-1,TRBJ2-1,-,TGCGCCAGCAGTCAAAGCAGGCCTTTTCGCAATGAGCAGTTCTTC,CASSQSRPFRNEQFF
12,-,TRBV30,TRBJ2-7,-,TGTGCCTGGAGTTTACAGGACTACGAGCAGTACTTC,CAWSLQDYEQYF
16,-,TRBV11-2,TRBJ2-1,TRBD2,TGTGCCAGCAGCAGTAGCGGGAGTTTATCCTACAATGAGCAGTTCTTC,CASSSSGSLSYNEQFF
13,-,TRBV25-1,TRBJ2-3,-,TGTGCCAGCAGTGAATTTCAGGGTTCTACGCAGTATTTT,CASSEFQGSTQYF
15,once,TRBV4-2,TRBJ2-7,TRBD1,TGTGCCAGCAGCCAGCCGGGACAGGGCTTCTACGAGCAGTACTTC,CASSQPGQGFYEQYF
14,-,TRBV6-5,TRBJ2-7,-,TGTGCCAGCAGCGGCACAGATAAGGGCTACGAGCAGTACTTC,CASSGTDKGYEQYF
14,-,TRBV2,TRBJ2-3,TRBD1,TGTGCCAGGCAAGACAGGGGGCTTTCAGATACGCAGTATTTT,CARQDRGLSDTQYF
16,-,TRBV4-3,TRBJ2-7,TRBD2,TGCGCCAGCAGCCACAGGGGCGGGGGGGGTCCCTACGAGCAGTACTTC,CASSHRGGGGPYEQYF
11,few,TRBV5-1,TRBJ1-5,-,TGCGCCAGCAGCTGTAATCAGCCCCAGCATTTT,CASSCNQPQHF
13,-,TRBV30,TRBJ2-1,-,TGTGCCTGGAGCGTGCAGCTGAAAAATGAGCAGTTCTTC,CAWSVQLKNEQFF